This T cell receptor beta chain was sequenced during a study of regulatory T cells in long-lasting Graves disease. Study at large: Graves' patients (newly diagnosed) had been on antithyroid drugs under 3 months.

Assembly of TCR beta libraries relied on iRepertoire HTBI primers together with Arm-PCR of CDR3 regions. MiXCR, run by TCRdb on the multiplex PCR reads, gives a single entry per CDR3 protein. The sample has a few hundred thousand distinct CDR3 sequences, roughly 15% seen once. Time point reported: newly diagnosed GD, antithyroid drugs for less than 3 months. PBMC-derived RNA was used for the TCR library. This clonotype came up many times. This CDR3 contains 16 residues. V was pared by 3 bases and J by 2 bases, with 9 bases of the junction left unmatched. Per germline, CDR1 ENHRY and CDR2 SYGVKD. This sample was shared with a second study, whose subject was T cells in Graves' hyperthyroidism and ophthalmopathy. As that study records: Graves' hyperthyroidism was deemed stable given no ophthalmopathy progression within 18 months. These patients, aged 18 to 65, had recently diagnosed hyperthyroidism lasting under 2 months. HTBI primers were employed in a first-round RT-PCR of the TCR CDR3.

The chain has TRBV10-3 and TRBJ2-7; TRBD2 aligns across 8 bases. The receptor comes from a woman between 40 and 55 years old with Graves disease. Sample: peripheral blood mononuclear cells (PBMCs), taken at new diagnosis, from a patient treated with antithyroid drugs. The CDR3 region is CAISEISNSGTYEQYF. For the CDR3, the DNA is TGTGCCATCAGTGAAATTTCAAATAGCGGGACCTACGAGCAGTACTTC.